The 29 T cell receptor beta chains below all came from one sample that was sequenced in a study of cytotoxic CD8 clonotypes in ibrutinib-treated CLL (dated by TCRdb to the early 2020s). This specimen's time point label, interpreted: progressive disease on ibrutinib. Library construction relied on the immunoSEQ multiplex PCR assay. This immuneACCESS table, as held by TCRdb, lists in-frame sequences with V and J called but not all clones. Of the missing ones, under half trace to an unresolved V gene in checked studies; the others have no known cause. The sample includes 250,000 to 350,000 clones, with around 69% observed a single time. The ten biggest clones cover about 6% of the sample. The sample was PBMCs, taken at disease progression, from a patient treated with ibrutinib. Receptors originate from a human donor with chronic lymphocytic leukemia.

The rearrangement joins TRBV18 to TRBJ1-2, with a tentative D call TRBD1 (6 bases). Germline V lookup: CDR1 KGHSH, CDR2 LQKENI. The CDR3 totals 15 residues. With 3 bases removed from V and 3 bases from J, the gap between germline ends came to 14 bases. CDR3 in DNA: TGTGCCAGCTCACCTGAACAGGGATTCTACTATGGCTACACCTTC. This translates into CASSPEQGFYYGYTF. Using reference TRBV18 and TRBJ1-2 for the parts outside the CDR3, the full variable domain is NAGVMQNPRHLVRRRGQEARLRCSPMKGHSHVYWYRQLPEEGLKFMVYLQKENIIDESGMPKERFSAEFPKEGPSILRIQQVVRGDSAAYFCASSPEQGFYYGYTFGSGTRLTVV.

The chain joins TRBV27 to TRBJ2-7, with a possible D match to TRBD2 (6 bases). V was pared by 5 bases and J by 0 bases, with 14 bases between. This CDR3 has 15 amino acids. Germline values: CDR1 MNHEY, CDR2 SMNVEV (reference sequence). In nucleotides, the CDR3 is TGTGCCAGCAGTCTCCGAGCGGGCCCCTCCTACGAGCAGTACTTC. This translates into CASSLRAGPSYEQYF.

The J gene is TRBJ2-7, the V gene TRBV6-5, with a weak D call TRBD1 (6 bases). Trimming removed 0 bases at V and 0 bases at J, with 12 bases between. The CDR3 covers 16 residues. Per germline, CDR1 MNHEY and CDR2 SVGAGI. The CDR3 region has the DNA TGTGCCAGCAGTTACTCGTTGGTCAGGGGCTCCTACGAGCAGTACTTC. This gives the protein CASSYSLVRGSYEQYF.

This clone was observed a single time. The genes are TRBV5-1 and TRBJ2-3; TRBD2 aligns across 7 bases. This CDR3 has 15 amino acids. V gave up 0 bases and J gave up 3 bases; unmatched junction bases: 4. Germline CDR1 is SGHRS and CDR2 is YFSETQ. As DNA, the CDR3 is TGCGCCAGCAGCTTGGTTGCGGGAGAAACAGATACGCAGTATTTT. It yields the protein CASSLVAGETDTQYF.

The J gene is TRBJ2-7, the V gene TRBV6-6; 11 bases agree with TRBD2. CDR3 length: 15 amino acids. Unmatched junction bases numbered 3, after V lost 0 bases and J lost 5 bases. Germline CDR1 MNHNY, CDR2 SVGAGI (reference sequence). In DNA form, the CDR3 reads TGTGCCAGCAGTTACTCACTAGCGGGGGTTAACGAGCAGTACTTC. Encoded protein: CASSYSLAGVNEQYF.

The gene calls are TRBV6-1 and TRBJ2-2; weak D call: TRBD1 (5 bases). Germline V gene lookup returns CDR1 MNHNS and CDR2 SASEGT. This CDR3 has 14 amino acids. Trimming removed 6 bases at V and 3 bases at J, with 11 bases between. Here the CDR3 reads CASSQGFYTGELFF. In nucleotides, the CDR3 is TGTGCCAGCAGCCAGGGTTTTTACACCGGGGAGCTGTTTTTT.

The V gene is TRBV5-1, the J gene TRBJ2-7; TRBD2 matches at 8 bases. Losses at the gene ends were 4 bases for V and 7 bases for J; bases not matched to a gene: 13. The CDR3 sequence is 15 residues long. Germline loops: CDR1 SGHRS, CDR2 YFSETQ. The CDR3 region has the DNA TGCGCCAGCAGCCGTATCACTACTAGCGGCTTTGAGCAGTACTTC. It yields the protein CASSRITTSGFEQYF.

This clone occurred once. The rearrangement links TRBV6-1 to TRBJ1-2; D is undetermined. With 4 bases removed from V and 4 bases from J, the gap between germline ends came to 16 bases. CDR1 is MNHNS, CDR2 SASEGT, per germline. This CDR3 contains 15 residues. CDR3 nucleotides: TGTGCCAGCAGTGTTTCGAGCCTCGGAGGCTATGGCTACACCTTC. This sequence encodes CASSVSSLGGYGYTF.

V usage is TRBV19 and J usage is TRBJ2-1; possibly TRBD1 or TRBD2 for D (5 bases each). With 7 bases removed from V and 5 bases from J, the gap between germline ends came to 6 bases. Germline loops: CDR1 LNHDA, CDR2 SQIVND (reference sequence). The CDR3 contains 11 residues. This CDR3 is CASMGDNEQFF. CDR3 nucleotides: TGTGCCAGTATGGGGGACAATGAGCAGTTCTTC.

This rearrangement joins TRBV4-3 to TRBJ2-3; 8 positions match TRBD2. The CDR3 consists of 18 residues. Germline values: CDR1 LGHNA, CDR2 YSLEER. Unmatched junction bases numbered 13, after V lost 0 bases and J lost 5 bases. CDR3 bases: TGCGCCAGCAGCCAAGAAGGGGCGGGAGGACTTGCACAAGATACGCAGTATTTT. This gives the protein CASSQEGAGGLAQDTQYF.

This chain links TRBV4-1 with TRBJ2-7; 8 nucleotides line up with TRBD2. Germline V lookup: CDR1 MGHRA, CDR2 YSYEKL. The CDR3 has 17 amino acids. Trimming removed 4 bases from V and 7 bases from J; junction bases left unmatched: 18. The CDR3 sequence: CASSLIRGRRPLGEQYF. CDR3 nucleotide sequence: TGCGCCAGCAGCCTCATTCGCGGGAGGAGACCTTTAGGGGAGCAGTACTTC.

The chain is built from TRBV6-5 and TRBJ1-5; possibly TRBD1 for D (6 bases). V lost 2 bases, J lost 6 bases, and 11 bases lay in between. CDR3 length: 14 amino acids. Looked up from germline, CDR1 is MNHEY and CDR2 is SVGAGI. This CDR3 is CASSYTSGVQPQHF. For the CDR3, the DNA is TGTGCCAGCAGTTACACATCAGGGGTTCAGCCCCAGCATTTT.

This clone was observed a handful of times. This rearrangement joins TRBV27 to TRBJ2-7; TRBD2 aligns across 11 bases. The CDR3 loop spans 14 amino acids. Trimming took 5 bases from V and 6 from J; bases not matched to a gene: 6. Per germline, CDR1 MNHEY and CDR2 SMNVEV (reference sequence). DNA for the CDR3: TGTGCCAGCAGTCCGGGACTAGCGGTAGCCGAGCAGTACTTC. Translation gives CASSPGLAVAEQYF.

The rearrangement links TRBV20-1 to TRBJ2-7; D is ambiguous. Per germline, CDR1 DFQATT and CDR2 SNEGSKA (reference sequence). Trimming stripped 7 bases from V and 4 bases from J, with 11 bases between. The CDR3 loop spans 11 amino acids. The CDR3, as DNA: TGCAGTGGCTCTTTTATTTACGAGCAGTACTTC. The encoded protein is CSGSFIYEQYF.

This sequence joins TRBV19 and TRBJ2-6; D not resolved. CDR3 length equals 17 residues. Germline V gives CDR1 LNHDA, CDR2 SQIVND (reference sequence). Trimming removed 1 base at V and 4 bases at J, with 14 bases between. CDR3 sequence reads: CASSIVLIGRGANVLTF. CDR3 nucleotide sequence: TGTGCCAGTAGTATAGTTCTTATCGGGCGAGGGGCCAACGTCCTGACTTTC.

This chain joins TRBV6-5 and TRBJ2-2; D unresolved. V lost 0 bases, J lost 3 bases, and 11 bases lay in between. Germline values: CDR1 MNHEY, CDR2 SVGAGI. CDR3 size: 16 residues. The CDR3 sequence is CASSYSKRIYTGELFF. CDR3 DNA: TGTGCCAGCAGTTACTCGAAAAGAATTTACACCGGGGAGCTGTTTTTT.

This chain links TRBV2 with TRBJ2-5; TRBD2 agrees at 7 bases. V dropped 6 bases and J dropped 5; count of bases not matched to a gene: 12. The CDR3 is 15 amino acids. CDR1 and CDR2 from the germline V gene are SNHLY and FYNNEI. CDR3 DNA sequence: TGTGCCAGCAGGGTTTATGGACTAGATGGGGAGACCCAGTACTTC. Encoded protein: CASRVYGLDGETQYF. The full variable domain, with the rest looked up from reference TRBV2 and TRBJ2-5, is EPEVTQTPSHQVTQMGQEVILRCVPISNHLYFYWYRQILGQKVEFLVSFYNNEISEKSEIFDDQFSVERPDGSNFTLKIRSTKLEDSAMYFCASRVYGLDGETQYFGPGTRLLVL.

The DNA of the CDR3 is TGTGCCACGCGAATCGTCAGTAGCACAGATACGCAGTATTTT. Its translation: CATRIVSSTDTQYF. The chain recombines TRBV19 with TRBJ2-3; D not certain. The V end was cut by 10 bases, the J end by 0 bases, with 14 bases between. This CDR3 is built from 14 residues. Germline lookup yields CDR1 LNHDA and CDR2 SQIVND (reference sequence).

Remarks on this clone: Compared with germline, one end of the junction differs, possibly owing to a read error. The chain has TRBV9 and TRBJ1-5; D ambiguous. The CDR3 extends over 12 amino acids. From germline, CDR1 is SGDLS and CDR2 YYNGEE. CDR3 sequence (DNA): TGCGCCAGCACGGTTAGCAATCAGCCCCAGCATTTT. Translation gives CASTVSNQPQHF.

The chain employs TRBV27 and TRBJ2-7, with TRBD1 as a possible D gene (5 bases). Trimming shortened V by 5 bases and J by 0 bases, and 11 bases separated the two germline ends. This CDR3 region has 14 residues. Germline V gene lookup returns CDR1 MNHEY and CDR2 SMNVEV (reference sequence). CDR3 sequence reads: CASSPRQSSYEQYF. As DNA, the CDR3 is TGTGCCAGCAGTCCAAGACAGAGCTCCTACGAGCAGTACTTC.

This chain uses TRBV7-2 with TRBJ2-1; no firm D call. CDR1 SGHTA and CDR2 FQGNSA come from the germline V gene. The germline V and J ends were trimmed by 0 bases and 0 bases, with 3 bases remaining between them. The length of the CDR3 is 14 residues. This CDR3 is CASSLAGSYNEQFF. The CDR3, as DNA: TGTGCCAGCAGCTTAGCGGGCTCCTACAATGAGCAGTTCTTC. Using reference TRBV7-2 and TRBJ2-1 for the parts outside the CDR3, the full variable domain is GAGVSQSPSNKVTEKGKDVELRCDPISGHTALYWYRQSLGQGLEFLIYFQGNSAPDKSGLPSDRFSAERTGGSVSTLTIQRTQQEDSAVYLCASSLAGSYNEQFFGPGTRLTVL.

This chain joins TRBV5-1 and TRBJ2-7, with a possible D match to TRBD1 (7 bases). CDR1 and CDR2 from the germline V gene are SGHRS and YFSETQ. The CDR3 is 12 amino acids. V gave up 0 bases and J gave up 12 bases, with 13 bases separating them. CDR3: CASSLDRGGRYF. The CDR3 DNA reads TGCGCCAGCAGCTTGGACAGGGGAGGACGGTACTTC.

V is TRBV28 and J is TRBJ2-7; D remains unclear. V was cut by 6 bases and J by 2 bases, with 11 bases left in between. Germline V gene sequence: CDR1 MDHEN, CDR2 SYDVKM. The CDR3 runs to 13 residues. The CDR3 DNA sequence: TGTGCCAGCAGCTCCGGACGGACCTACGAGCAGTACTTC. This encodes CASSSGRTYEQYF. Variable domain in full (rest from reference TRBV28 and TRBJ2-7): DVKVTQSSRYLVKRTGEKVFLECVQDMDHENMFWYRQDPGLGLRLIYFSYDVKMKEKGDIPEGYSVSREKKERFSLILESASTNQTSMYLCASSSGRTYEQYFGPGTRLTVT.

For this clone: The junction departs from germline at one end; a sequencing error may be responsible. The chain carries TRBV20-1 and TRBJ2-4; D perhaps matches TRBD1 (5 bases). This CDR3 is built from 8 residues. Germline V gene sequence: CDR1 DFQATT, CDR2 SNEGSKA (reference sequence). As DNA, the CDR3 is TGCAGTGACCCGGACAAAAACTTC. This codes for CSDPDKNF.

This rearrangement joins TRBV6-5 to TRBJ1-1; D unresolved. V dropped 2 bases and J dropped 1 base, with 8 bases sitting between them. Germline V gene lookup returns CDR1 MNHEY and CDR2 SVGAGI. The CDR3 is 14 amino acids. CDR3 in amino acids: CASSYGRRNTEAFF. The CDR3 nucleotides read TGTGCCAGCAGTTACGGCCGGAGGAACACTGAAGCTTTCTTT.

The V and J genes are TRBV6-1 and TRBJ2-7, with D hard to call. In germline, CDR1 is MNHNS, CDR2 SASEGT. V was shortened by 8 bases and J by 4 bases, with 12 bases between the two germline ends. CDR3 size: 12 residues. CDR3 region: CASGSSAYEQYF. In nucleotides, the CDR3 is TGTGCCAGCGGTAGCAGTGCGTACGAGCAGTACTTC.

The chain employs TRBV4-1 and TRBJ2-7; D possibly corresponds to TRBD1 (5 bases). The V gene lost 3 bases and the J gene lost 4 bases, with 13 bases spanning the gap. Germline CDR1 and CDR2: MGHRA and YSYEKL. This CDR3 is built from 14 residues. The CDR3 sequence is CASSQEARDYEQYF. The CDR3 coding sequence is TGCGCCAGCAGCCAGGAAGCCAGGGATTACGAGCAGTACTTC.

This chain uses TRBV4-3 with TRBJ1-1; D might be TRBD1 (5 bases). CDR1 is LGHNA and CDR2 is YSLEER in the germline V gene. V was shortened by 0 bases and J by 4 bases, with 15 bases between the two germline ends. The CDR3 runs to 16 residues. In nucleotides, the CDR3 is TGCGCCAGCAGCCAAGACGGACGGGCAGGGCCCACTGAAGCTTTCTTT. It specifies CASSQDGRAGPTEAFF.

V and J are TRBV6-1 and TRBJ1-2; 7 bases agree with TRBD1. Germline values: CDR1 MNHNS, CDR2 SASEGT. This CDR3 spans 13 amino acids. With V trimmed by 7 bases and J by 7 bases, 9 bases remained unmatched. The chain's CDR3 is CASTFDRDGGYTF. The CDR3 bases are TGTGCCAGCACTTTCGACAGGGATGGTGGCTACACCTTC.